This T cell receptor (beta chain) was recovered during a study of blood T cell repertoires in COVID-19. Generated by immunoSEQ multiplex PCR, the TCRdb table keeps only in-frame clones and is missing some. The sample holds 60,000 to 80,000 clones, more than 70% seen once. The V and J ends lost 1 base and 4 bases, in that order; junction bases with no gene match: 8. Germline values: CDR1 LGHNA, CDR2 YSLEER. The CDR3 is 18 amino acids. This TCR was recovered from a man in his forties or fifties with active COVID-19. Sequencing was carried out using peripheral blood. The V call is TRBV4-3, the J call TRBJ2-2, with TRBD2 matching 11 bases. This CDR3 is CASSQVLAGGGRTGELFF. CDR3 nucleotides: TGCGCCAGCAGCCAAGTCCTAGCGGGGGGTGGGCGCACCGGGGAGCTGTTTTTT.